This T cell receptor beta chain originates from a study of T cells in Graves' hyperthyroidism and ophthalmopathy. The table lists this clonotype with many counts. The CDR3 contains 16 residues. V shed 2 bases, J shed 5 bases, and the junction held 8 bases outside the gene matches. Amplification of TCR beta CDR3 regions used RNA as the template. The HTBI primer set drove a first-round RT-PCR of the TCR CDR3. One entry per CDR3 protein results from TCRdb running MiXCR on the multiplex PCR reads. The sample holds roughly 700,000 distinct CDR3 sequences, around 16% seen once. What was sequenced was blood. The chain combines TRBV12-3 or TRBV12-4 with TRBJ2-7, with 11 bases aligning to TRBD2. The sequence was obtained from a man aged 50-60 years with Graves' hyperthyroidism. CDR3 sequence (DNA): TGTGCCAGCAGTTTACAGAGGACTAGCGGGTTCAACGAGCAGTACTTC. Translated: CASSLQRTSGFNEQYF.